These 5 T cell receptor beta chains share one sample of origin, sequenced in a study of beta chain features in type 1 diabetes. Reverse transcription of all isolated RNA meant that expressed TCRB transcripts were sequenced. This table comes from immunoSEQ multiplex PCR, and its TCRdb copy is limited to in-frame clones, with some not included. The table records some 100,000 clones, 40% of them present only once. The sample was stem cell memory CD4+ T cells from blood. The receptors were gathered from a woman under 30 in good health.

The chain employs TRBV7-8 and TRBJ2-5; 12 nucleotides align to TRBD2. Trimming removed 3 bases from V and 4 bases from J; junction bases left unmatched: 6. The CDR3 runs to 16 residues. Germline V gene data show CDR1 as SGHVS and CDR2 as FQNEAQ. CDR3 in amino acids: CASSFQTSGRLETQYF. CDR3 nucleotide sequence: TGTGCCAGCAGCTTCCAGACTAGCGGGAGACTAGAGACCCAGTACTTC. The full variable domain, with the rest looked up from reference TRBV7-8 and TRBJ2-5, is GAGVSQSPRYKVAKRGQDVALRCDPISGHVSLFWYQQALGQGPEFLTYFQNEAQLDKSGLPSDRFFAERPEGSVSTLKIQRTQQEDSAVYLCASSFQTSGRLETQYFGPGTRLLVL.

As DNA, the CDR3 is TGTGCCAGCAGTTTAGGGGCCACAGGGGGCCGGGAAAAACTGTTTTTT. This translates into CASSLGATGGREKLFF. The chain joins TRBV28 to TRBJ1-4; TRBD1 matches 9 bases. The CDR3 sequence is 16 residues long. V lost 2 bases, J lost 8 bases, and 9 bases stayed unmatched. Germline CDR1 MDHEN, CDR2 SYDVKM.

The chain couples TRBV6-5 to TRBJ2-7; D is possibly TRBD2 (5 bases). Germline V gives CDR1 MNHEY, CDR2 SVGAGI. V lost 2 bases and J 0 bases, leaving 11 bases between the germline ends. This CDR3 is built from 15 residues. Here the CDR3 reads CASSYGGTLSYEQYF. As DNA, the CDR3 is TGTGCCAGCAGTTACGGAGGAACCCTCTCCTACGAGCAGTACTTC.

In this sample, this clone turned up a few times. The chain combines TRBV19 with TRBJ2-7; weak D call: TRBD1 (5 bases). CDR1 and CDR2 (germline): LNHDA, SQIVND (reference sequence). Deletions cut 7 bases from V and 4 bases from J, with 14 bases between. The CDR3 extends over 13 amino acids. CDR3 DNA sequence: TGTGCCAGTAAGTCCCAGGGCAGGTACGAGCAGTACTTC. Amino acid sequence: CASKSQGRYEQYF.

V and J are TRBV9 and TRBJ2-5; maybe TRBD2 (5 bases). Trimming stripped 0 bases from V and 4 bases from J, with 16 bases between. The CDR3 has 16 residues. Germline V gives CDR1 SGDLS, CDR2 YYNGEE. The CDR3 loop is CASSVAPTSLGETQYF. DNA of the CDR3: TGTGCCAGCAGCGTAGCCCCAACTAGTTTAGGAGAGACCCAGTACTTC.